This T cell receptor beta chain was captured in a study of cytomegalovirus exposure and HLA in healthy donors. Whole-study context: HLA-typed donors were the source of approximately 85 million unique TCRs, which an early data release held.

General study findings and limits: Relative to equally common others, HLA-associated TCR beta chains showed greater clonal expansion in a later analysis. Apart from CMV serostatus, no immune exposure information was available. Published work reported that the classifier diagnosed cytomegalovirus status with high specificity and sensitivity.

Primers included in the PCR were 60 Vbeta and 13 Jbeta primers. Method: immunoSEQ multiplex PCR; TCRdb's copy keeps in-frame clones and lacks some. The sample contains about 140,000 clones, approximately 84% of which appear only once. With respect to this clone: Its antigen remains unidentified.

This receptor was obtained from a man aged 25-45 years in good health and CMV-seropositive. The sample was PBMCs.

CDR3 sequence (DNA): TGCGCCAGCAGTTCCGGGACAGGGGCTTGGAATGAGCAGTTCTTC. This encodes CASSSGTGAWNEQFF. The chain joins TRBV5-1 to TRBJ2-1; TRBD1 matches 10 bases. The CDR3 spans 15 residues. V dropped 5 bases and J dropped 7; count of bases not matched to a gene: 9. Germline lookup yields CDR1 SGHRS and CDR2 YFSETQ.